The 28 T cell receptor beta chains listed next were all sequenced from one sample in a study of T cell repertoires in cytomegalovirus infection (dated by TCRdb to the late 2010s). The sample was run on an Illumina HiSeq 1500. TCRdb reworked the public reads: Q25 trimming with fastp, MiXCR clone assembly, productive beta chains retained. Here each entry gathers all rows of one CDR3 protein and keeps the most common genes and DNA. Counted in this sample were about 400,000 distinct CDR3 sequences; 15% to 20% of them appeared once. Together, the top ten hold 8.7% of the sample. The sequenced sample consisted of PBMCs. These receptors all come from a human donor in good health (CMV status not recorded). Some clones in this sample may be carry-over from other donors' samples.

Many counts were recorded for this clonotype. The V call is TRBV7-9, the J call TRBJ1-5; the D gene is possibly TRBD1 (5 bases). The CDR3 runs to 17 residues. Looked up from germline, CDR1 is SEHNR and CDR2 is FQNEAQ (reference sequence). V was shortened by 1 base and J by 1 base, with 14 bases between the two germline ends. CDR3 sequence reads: CASSLVGTHNSNQPQHF. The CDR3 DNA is TGTGCCAGCAGCTTAGTGGGGACCCACAACAGCAATCAGCCCCAGCATTTT.

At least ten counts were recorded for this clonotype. The CDR3 DNA sequence: TGTGCCAGCAGTTTCGGGACTAGCGGGGTAAATGAGCAGTTCTTC. Translated: CASSFGTSGVNEQFF. This sequence joins TRBV12-3 or TRBV12-4 and TRBJ2-1, with 13 bases fitting TRBD2. The CDR3 is 15 residues long. Trimming removed 3 bases from V and 7 bases from J; junction bases left unmatched: 3.

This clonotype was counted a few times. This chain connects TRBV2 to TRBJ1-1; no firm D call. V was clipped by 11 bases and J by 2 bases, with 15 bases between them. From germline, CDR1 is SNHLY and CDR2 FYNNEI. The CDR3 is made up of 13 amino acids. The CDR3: CAARAQFNTEAFF. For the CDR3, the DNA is TGTGCCGCCCGGGCACAGTTCAACACTGAAGCTTTCTTT.

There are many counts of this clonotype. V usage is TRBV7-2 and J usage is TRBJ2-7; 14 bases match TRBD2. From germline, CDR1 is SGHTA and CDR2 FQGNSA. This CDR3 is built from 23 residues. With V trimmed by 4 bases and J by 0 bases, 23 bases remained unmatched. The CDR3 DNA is TGTGCCAGCAGCTCAACCCGAGGGAGTCAGGGACTAGCGGGGGCTTCGAGCTCCTACGAGCAGTACTTC. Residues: CASSSTRGSQGLAGASSSYEQYF.

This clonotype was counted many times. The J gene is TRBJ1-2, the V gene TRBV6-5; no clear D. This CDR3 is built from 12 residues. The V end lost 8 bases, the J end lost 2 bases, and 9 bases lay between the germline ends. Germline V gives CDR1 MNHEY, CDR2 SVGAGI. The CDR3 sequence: CASWRSNYGYTF. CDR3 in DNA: TGTGCCAGCTGGAGGAGCAACTATGGCTACACCTTC.

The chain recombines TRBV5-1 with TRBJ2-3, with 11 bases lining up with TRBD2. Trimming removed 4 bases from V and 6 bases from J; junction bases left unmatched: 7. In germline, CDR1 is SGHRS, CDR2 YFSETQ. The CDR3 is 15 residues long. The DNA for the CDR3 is TGCGCCAGCAGCGTTAGCGGGAGGGCCGAGGATACGCAGTATTTT. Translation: CASSVSGRAEDTQYF.

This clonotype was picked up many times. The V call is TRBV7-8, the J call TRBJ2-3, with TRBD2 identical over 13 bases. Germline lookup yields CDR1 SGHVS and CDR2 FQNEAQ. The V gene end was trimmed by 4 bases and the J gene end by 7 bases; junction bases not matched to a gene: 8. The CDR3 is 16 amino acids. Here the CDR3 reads CASSYSGTSGVYTQYF. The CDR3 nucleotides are TGTGCCAGCAGCTACTCCGGGACTAGCGGGGTCTATACGCAGTATTTT. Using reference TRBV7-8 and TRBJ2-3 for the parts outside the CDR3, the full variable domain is GAGVSQSPRYKVAKRGQDVALRCDPISGHVSLFWYQQALGQGPEFLTYFQNEAQLDKSGLPSDRFFAERPEGSVSTLKIQRTQQEDSAVYLCASSYSGTSGVYTQYFGPGTRLTVL.

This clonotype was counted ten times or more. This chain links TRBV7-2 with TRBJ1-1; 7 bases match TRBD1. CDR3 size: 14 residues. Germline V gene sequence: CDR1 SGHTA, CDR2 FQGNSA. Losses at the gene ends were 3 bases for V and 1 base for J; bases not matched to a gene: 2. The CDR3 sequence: CASSFTGENTEAFF. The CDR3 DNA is TGTGCCAGCAGCTTCACAGGGGAGAACACTGAAGCTTTCTTT.

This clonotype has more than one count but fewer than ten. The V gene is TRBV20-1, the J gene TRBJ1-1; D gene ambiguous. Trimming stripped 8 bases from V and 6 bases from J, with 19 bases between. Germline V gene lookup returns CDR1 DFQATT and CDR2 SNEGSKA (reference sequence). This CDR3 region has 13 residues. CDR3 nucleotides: TGCAGTACGGCGGCGGGGTTAGGAGCTGAAGCTTTCTTT. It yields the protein CSTAAGLGAEAFF.

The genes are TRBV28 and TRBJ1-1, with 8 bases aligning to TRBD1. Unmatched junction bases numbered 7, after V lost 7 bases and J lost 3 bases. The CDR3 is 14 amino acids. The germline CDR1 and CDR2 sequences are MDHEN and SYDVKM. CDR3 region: CASTLTGVDTEAFF. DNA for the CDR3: TGTGCCAGCACCCTGACAGGGGTCGACACTGAAGCTTTCTTT. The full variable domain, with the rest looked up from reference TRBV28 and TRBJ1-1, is DVKVTQSSRYLVKRTGEKVFLECVQDMDHENMFWYRQDPGLGLRLIYFSYDVKMKEKGDIPEGYSVSREKKERFSLILESASTNQTSMYLCASTLTGVDTEAFFGQGTRLTVV.

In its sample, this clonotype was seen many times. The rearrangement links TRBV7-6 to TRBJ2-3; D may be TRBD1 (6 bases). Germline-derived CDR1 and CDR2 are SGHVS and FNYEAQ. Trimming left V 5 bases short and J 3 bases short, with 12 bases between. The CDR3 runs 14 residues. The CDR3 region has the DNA TGTGCCAGCAGCCCCCGGACAGTGACAGATACGCAGTATTTT. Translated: CASSPRTVTDTQYF.

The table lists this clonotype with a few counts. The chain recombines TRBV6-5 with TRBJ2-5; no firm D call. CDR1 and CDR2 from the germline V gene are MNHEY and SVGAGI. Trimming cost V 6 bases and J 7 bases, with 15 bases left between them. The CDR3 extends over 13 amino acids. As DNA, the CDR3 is TGTGCCAGCAGCTCCGGGCCCGAGCGGACCCAGTACTTC. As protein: CASSSGPERTQYF.

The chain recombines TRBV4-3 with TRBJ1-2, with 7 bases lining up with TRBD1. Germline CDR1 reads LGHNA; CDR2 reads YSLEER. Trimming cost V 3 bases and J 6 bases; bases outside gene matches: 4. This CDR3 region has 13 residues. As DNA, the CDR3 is TGCGCCAGCAGCCAGGTCGACAGGGATGGCTACACCTTC. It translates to CASSQVDRDGYTF.

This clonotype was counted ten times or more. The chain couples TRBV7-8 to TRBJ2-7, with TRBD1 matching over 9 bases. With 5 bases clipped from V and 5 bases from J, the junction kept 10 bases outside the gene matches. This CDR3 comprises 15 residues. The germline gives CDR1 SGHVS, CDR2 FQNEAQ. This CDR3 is CASSTGTGLADEQYF. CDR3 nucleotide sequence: TGTGCCAGCAGCACCGGGACAGGGCTGGCCGACGAGCAGTACTTC.

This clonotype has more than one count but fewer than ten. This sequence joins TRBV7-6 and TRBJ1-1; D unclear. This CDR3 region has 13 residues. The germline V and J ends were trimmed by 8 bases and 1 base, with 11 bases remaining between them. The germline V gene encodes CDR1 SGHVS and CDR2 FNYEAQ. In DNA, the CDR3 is TGTGCCAGCTCAATTAGCGGGAACACTGAAGCTTTCTTT. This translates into CASSISGNTEAFF.

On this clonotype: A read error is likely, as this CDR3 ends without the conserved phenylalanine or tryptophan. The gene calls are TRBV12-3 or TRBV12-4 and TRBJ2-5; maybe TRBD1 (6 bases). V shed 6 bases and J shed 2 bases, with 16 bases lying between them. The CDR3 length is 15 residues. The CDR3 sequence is CASSKDRGYQETQYL. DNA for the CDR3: TGTGCCAGCAGCAAGGACAGAGGGTATCAAGAGACCCAGTACTTA.

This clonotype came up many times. CDR3 DNA sequence: TGTGCCAGCAGCTTAGCCGGGGCTCGCGGTGAAAAACTGTTTTTT. Its protein is CASSLAGARGEKLFF. The V call is TRBV7-2, the J call TRBJ1-4, with a possible D match to TRBD1 (5 bases). This CDR3 comprises 15 residues. V shed 0 bases and J shed 7 bases, with 12 bases lying between them. CDR1 and CDR2 (germline): SGHTA, FQGNSA.

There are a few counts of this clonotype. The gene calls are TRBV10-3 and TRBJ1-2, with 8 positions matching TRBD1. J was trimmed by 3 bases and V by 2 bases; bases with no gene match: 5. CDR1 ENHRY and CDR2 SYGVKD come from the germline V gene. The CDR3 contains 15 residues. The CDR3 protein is CAISEADRVHYGYTF. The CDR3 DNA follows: TGTGCCATCAGTGAGGCGGACAGGGTGCACTATGGCTACACCTTC.

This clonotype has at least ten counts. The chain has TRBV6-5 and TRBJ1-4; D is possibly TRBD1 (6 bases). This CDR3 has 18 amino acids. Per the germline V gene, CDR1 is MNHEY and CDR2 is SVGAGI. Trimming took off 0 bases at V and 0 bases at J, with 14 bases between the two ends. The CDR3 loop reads CASSYSATGPATNEKLFF. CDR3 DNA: TGTGCCAGCAGTTACTCGGCGACAGGCCCGGCAACTAATGAAAAACTGTTTTTT.

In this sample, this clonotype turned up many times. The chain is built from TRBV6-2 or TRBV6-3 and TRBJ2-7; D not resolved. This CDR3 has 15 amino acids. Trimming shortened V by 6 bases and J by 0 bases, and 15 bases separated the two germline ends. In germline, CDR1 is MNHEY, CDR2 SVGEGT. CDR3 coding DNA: TGTGCCAGCAGAAAAACGGTCACCGACTCCTACGAGCAGTACTTC. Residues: CASRKTVTDSYEQYF.

CDR3 protein: CASSGTVDMNTEAFF. DNA for the CDR3: TGTGCCAGCAGTGGGACAGTTGATATGAACACTGAAGCTTTCTTT. V is TRBV2 and J is TRBJ1-1, with D possibly matching TRBD1 (6 bases). The germline CDR1 and CDR2 sequences are SNHLY and FYNNEI. The V gene lost 4 bases and the J gene lost 0 bases, with 12 bases spanning the gap. The CDR3 loop spans 15 amino acids. Based on the CDR3 plus reference TRBV2 and TRBJ1-1, the full variable domain is EPEVTQTPSHQVTQMGQEVILRCVPISNHLYFYWYRQILGQKVEFLVSFYNNEISEKSEIFDDQFSVERPDGSNFTLKIRSTKLEDSAMYFCASSGTVDMNTEAFFGQGTRLTVV.

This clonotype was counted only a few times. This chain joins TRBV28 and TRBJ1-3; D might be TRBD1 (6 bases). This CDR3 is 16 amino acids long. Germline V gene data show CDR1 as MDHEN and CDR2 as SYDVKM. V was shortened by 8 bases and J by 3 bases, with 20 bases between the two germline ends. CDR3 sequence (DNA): TGTGCCAGCGCTAAGGGGGGGCTGATGTATGGAAACACCATATATTTT. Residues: CASAKGGLMYGNTIYF.

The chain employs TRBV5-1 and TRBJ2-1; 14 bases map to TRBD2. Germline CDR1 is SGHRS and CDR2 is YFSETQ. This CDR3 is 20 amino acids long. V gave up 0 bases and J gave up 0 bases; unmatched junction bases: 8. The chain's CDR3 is CASSLVPPGLAGVSYNEQFF. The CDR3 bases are TGCGCCAGCAGCTTGGTCCCTCCGGGACTAGCGGGGGTCTCCTACAATGAGCAGTTCTTC.

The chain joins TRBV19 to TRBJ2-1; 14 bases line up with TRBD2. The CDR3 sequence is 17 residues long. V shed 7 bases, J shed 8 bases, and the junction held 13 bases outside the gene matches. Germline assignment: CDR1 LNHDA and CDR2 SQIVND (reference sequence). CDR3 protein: CASIDPGTSGGPHEQFF. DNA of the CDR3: TGTGCCAGTATCGATCCCGGGACTAGCGGGGGACCCCATGAGCAGTTCTTC.

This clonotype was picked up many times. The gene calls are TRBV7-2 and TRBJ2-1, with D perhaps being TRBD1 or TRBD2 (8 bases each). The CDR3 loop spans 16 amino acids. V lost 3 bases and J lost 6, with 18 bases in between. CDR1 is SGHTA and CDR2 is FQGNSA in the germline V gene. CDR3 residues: CASSFRGGQVTNEQFF. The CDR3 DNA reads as TGTGCCAGCAGCTTTCGGGGGGGACAGGTTACCAATGAGCAGTTCTTC.

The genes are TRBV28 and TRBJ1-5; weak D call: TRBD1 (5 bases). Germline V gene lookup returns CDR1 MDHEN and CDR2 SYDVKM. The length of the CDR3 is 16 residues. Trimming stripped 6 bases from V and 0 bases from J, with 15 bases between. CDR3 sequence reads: CASSPRAAYSNQPQHF. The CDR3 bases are TGTGCCAGCAGCCCCAGGGCGGCTTATAGCAATCAGCCCCAGCATTTT. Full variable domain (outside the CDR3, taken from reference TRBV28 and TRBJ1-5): DVKVTQSSRYLVKRTGEKVFLECVQDMDHENMFWYRQDPGLGLRLIYFSYDVKMKEKGDIPEGYSVSREKKERFSLILESASTNQTSMYLCASSPRAAYSNQPQHFGDGTRLSIL.

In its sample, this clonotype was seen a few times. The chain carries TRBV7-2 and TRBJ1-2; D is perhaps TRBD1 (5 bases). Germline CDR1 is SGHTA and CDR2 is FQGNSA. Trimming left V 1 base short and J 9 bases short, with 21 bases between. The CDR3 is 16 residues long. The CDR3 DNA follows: TGTGCCAGCAGCTTAGATACCGGGGACCCCCGGGAAAGCTACACCTTC. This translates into CASSLDTGDPRESYTF.

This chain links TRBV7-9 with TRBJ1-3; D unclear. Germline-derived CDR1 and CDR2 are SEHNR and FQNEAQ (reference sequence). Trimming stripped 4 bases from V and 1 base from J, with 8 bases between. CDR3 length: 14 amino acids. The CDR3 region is CASSSSGSGNTIYF. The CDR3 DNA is TGTGCCAGCAGCTCCTCTGGATCTGGAAACACCATATATTTT.